This T cell receptor beta chain was retrieved from a study of cytomegalovirus exposure and HLA in healthy donors. The study's findings and limits: In a later analysis, V- and J-gene trimming of beta chains associated with a DCLRE1C missense variant, replicated independently. Being productive about 87% or about 30% of the time was typical of most TCR beta V segments in an earlier analysis. What a later analysis showed was that several of the most significant clusters appeared linked to common viral pathogens.

The count of this clone is one. Its matching antigen is unknown. A read error may account for a junction end that differs from germline. This sample also contains other DNA sequences that code for the same CDR3. Germline-derived CDR1 and CDR2 are MNHNY and SVGAGI (reference sequence). The CDR3 loop spans 15 amino acids. Researchers ran the PCR with 60 Vbeta and 13 Jbeta primers. Profiled with immunoSEQ multiplex PCR; TCRdb holds only in-frame clones, not every one. This sample has 95,000 to 150,000 clones, with roughly 85% found just once. V gene TRBV6-6 combines with J gene TRBJ2-7, with 9 positions matching TRBD1. This clonotype originated in a man aged 18 to 30 in good health and CMV-seropositive. What was sequenced was PBMCs. CDR3 nucleotide sequence: TGCGCCAGCAGTTACTCGGACAGGGGCCCCTACGAGCAGTACTTC. Encoded protein: CASSYSDRGPYEQYF.